The 31 T cell receptor beta chains in this list originate from one sample, sequenced in a study of shared clonotypes between healthy human individuals. CD45RO-negative cells were positively selected for CCR7, leaving out terminally differentiated effector memory CD45RA+ cells. The table came from immunoSEQ multiplex PCR; TCRdb's copy has only in-frame clones and leaves some out. The sample has about 2.1 million clones, 80% to 95% seen once; the top ten hold about 1.6%. The material sequenced was naive CD8+ T cells from PBMCs. All receptors derive from a man between 18 and 35 years old in good health. Some clones in this sample may be carry-over from other donors' samples.

Turning to this clone: Other nucleotide sequences in the sample specify the same CDR3. V usage is TRBV27 and J usage is TRBJ2-1; D is unresolved. The CDR3 contains 15 residues. V was shortened by 2 bases and J by 0 bases, with 8 bases between the two germline ends. Germline assignment: CDR1 MNHEY and CDR2 SMNVEV (reference sequence). CDR3 coding DNA: TGTGCCAGCAGTTTAGGCCCTAGCTCCTACAATGAGCAGTTCTTC. It yields the protein CASSLGPSSYNEQFF.

V is TRBV27 and J is TRBJ1-1; no definite D call. The germline V gene encodes CDR1 MNHEY and CDR2 SMNVEV (reference sequence). The CDR3 loop spans 14 amino acids. The ends were cut back, 4 bases at V and 3 bases at J, with 12 bases in the middle. This CDR3 is CASSWGSRHTEAFF. CDR3 nucleotide sequence: TGTGCCAGCAGTTGGGGAAGCCGACACACTGAAGCTTTCTTT.

The V and J genes are TRBV30 and TRBJ2-7; D might be TRBD2 (6 bases). This CDR3 spans 14 amino acids. CDR1 and CDR2 (germline): GTSNPN, SVGIG (reference sequence). V dropped 8 bases and J dropped 2 bases, with 19 bases sitting between them. The CDR3 reads CARTEVGGPYEQYF. The CDR3 DNA follows: TGTGCCCGAACCGAGGTGGGGGGACCCTACGAGCAGTACTTC.

The rearrangement joins TRBV2 to TRBJ1-1; D perhaps matches TRBD1 (5 bases). This CDR3 has 12 amino acids. Germline loops: CDR1 SNHLY, CDR2 FYNNEI. Trimming cost V 7 bases and J 11 bases, with 17 bases left between them. The CDR3: CASTLGRLGAFF. CDR3 nucleotides: TGTGCCAGCACTCTGGGACGTCTCGGGGCTTTCTTT.

This clone was observed a single time. The J gene is TRBJ2-7, the V gene TRBV2, with D unclear. In germline, CDR1 is SNHLY, CDR2 FYNNEI. The CDR3 is made up of 11 amino acids. V was clipped by 3 bases and J by 5 bases, with 5 bases between them. The CDR3 protein is CASSDRNEQYF. DNA for the CDR3: TGTGCCAGCAGTGATCGCAACGAGCAGTACTTC.

V usage is TRBV5-4 and J usage is TRBJ2-7, with TRBD2 matching over 8 bases. Germline trimming cut 7 bases from V and 4 bases from J; bases unmatched to any gene: 7. CDR1 is SGHNT, CDR2 YYREEE, per germline (reference sequence). The CDR3 spans 13 residues. The CDR3, as DNA: TGTGCCAGCGCACAGGGACTAGAATACGAGCAGTACTTC. It is translated as CASAQGLEYEQYF.

The V call is TRBV10-1, the J call TRBJ2-2; D not resolved. Trimming pared 6 bases from V and 0 bases from J, leaving 8 bases between. Germline V CDR1 and CDR2: WNHNN, SYGVQD (reference sequence). The CDR3 contains 14 residues. This CDR3 is CASRPYANTGELFF. The CDR3, as DNA: TGCGCCAGCAGGCCTTACGCGAACACCGGGGAGCTGTTTTTT.

The V and J genes are TRBV13 and TRBJ2-5, with D perhaps TRBD2 (6 bases). V lost 6 bases and J lost 0, with 8 bases in between. The CDR3 sequence is 13 residues long. Germline-derived CDR1 and CDR2 are PRHDT and FYEKMQ (reference sequence). CDR3 DNA: TGTGCCAGCAGAGGAGGGTACCAAGAGACCCAGTACTTC. This gives the protein CASRGGYQETQYF.

V is TRBV7-3 and J is TRBJ1-4, with D hard to call. Germline V gene data show CDR1 as SGHTA and CDR2 as FQGTGA. Between the trimmed V and J ends, which lost 5 bases and 8 bases, there was a span of 9 bases. The CDR3 has 12 amino acids. The CDR3 region is CASSLLGEKLFF. The CDR3 DNA reads as TGTGCCAGCAGCCTTCTGGGAGAAAAACTGTTTTTT.

This sequence joins TRBV5-6 and TRBJ1-2; D is unclear. The CDR3 covers 14 residues. The V gene's germline CDR1 is SGHDT and CDR2 YYEEEE. Trimming removed 1 base from V and 3 bases from J, with 10 bases in between. The CDR3 loop reads CASSLTAPHYGYTF. In DNA, the CDR3 is TGTGCCAGCAGCTTGACGGCCCCCCACTATGGCTACACCTTC.

Details on this clone: One base away lies a much larger clone, so this may be a sequencing read error. J is TRBJ2-2 and V is TRBV6-1; D not certain. Trimming took off 6 bases at V and 0 bases at J, with 2 bases between the two ends. The CDR3 covers 12 residues. Germline V gene sequence: CDR1 MNHNS, CDR2 SASEGT. The CDR3 sequence is CASSANTGELFF. The CDR3 coding sequence is TGTGCCAGCAGCGCGAACACCGGGGAGCTGTTTTTT.

This chain joins TRBV7-9 and TRBJ2-1; the D gene is possibly TRBD2 (6 bases). The germline V and J ends were trimmed by 8 bases and 3 bases, with 14 bases remaining between them. CDR3 length: 14 amino acids. Germline V gives CDR1 SEHNR, CDR2 FQNEAQ (reference sequence). The DNA for the CDR3 is TGTGCCAGCCCCGGGGGAGGCCTCTACAATGAGCAGTTCTTC. This codes for CASPGGGLYNEQFF.

The V call is TRBV21-1, the J call TRBJ2-5. TRBV21-1 is given as a pseudogene. The CDR3 runs to 17 residues. The CDR3 spells CASSKAGTLLYQETQYF. The DNA for the CDR3 is TGTGCCAGCAGCAAAGCCGGAACCCTCTTGTACCAAGAGACCCAGTACTTC.

The chain has TRBV6-5 and TRBJ2-7; no clear D. With 1 base removed from V and 1 base from J, the gap between germline ends came to 5 bases. Germline V gene data show CDR1 as MNHEY and CDR2 as SVGAGI. This CDR3 region has 13 residues. CDR3 region: CASSYFTSYEQYF. CDR3 DNA sequence: TGTGCCAGCAGTTACTTCACATCCTACGAGCAGTACTTC.

This chain joins TRBV7-9 and TRBJ1-2; D call uncertain. In germline, CDR1 is SEHNR, CDR2 FQNEAQ (reference sequence). Trimming took 10 bases from V and 8 from J, leaving 14 bases between them. This CDR3 is built from 11 residues. The DNA of the CDR3 is TGTGCCACCCGCATTTTTTACGGCTACACCTTC. Translated: CATRIFYGYTF.

The chain recombines TRBV19 with TRBJ2-2; D is ambiguous. The CDR3 runs 16 residues. The V and J ends lost 4 bases and 0 bases respectively, with 12 bases between them. Germline assignment: CDR1 LNHDA and CDR2 SQIVND (reference sequence). The CDR3 loop reads CASSTHYKSNTGELFF. For the CDR3, the DNA is TGTGCCAGTAGTACTCACTATAAGTCGAACACCGGGGAGCTGTTTTTT.

V gene TRBV10-3 combines with J gene TRBJ1-1, with a possible D match to TRBD1 (6 bases). The CDR3 has 15 amino acids. The V and J ends lost 3 bases and 3 bases respectively, with 14 bases between them. The V gene's germline CDR1 is ENHRY and CDR2 SYGVKD. In DNA, the CDR3 is TGTGCCATCAGTGACGCAAACAGGGAGGACACTGAAGCTTTCTTT. Its translation: CAISDANREDTEAFF.

The V and J genes are TRBV6-5 and TRBJ2-1, with D possibly TRBD2 on 6 matching bases. V was pared by 7 bases and J by 10 bases, with 20 bases between. Per germline, CDR1 MNHEY and CDR2 SVGAGI. The length of the CDR3 is 14 residues. The chain's CDR3 is CASKDPVNAGEQFF. The CDR3 bases are TGTGCCAGCAAGGACCCGGTTAACGCGGGAGAGCAGTTCTTC.

This chain links TRBV6-1 with TRBJ1-1; D possibly corresponds to TRBD1 (6 bases). Trimming took 8 bases from V and 3 from J, leaving 19 bases between them. CDR3 length: 15 amino acids. CDR1 is MNHNS, CDR2 SASEGT, per germline. CDR3 bases: TGTGCCAGCGGGAAGGGGGGGGCGCAGGACACTGAAGCTTTCTTT. Translation: CASGKGGAQDTEAFF.

About this clone: Other nucleotide sequences in the sample specify the same CDR3. This chain uses TRBV7-9 with TRBJ2-7; D may match TRBD1 or TRBD2 (5 bases each). This CDR3 contains 13 residues. Germline lookup yields CDR1 SEHNR and CDR2 FQNEAQ (reference sequence). Trimming removed 5 bases from V and 0 bases from J, with 8 bases in between. CDR3 protein: CASSRDGSYEQYF. The CDR3 DNA is TGTGCCAGCAGCAGGGACGGCTCCTACGAGCAGTACTTC.

The sample holds one count of this clone. The chain joins TRBV25-1 to TRBJ2-3; 9 positions match TRBD2. The V and J ends lost 4 bases and 4 bases, in that order; junction bases with no gene match: 6. The CDR3 is made up of 15 amino acids. Germline V gene sequence: CDR1 MGHDK, CDR2 SYGVNS. The CDR3 region has the DNA TGTGCCAGCAGTGTCAGCGGGAGGATTTCAGATACGCAGTATTTT. Residues: CASSVSGRISDTQYF.

The V gene is TRBV11-1, the J gene TRBJ2-7, with D tentatively TRBD2 (6 bases). Germline CDR1 SGHAT, CDR2 FQDESV (reference sequence). V lost 1 base and J lost 2, with 15 bases in between. This CDR3 region has 16 residues. CDR3 nucleotides: TGTGCCAGCAGCTTAGTTGGGGGACTCGTCGCCTACGAGCAGTACTTC. Protein: CASSLVGGLVAYEQYF.

The chain employs TRBV7-6 and TRBJ1-3, with no clear D. The CDR3 spans 12 residues. Germline V gives CDR1 SGHVS, CDR2 FNYEAQ. The CDR3 protein is CGWSNSGNTIYF. In nucleotides, the CDR3 is TGTGGATGGTCGAACTCTGGAAACACCATATATTTT. The variable domain in full, with the rest retrieved from reference TRBV7-6 and TRBJ1-3, is GAGVSQSPRYKVTKRGQDVALRCDPISGHVSLYWYRQALGQGPEFLTYFNYEAQQDKSGLPNDRFSAERPEGSISTLTIQRTEQRDSAMYRCGWSNSGNTIYFGEGSWLTVV.

The chain recombines TRBV25-1 with TRBJ1-3, with 8 nucleotides matching TRBD1. V was clipped by 4 bases and J by 4 bases; unmatched bases: 3. CDR3 length: 14 residues. Looked up from germline, CDR1 is MGHDK and CDR2 is SYGVNS. CDR3 nucleotide sequence: TGTGCCAGCAGTGGGGGGGACAGGGGAAACACCATATATTTT. As protein: CASSGGDRGNTIYF.

The CDR3 DNA follows: TGTGCCAGCAGTTTACTAAGTTTAGCGGGAGCAGATACGCAGTATTTT. Translating gives CASSLLSLAGADTQYF. The genes are TRBV27 and TRBJ2-3; 9 bases agree with TRBD2. Germline lookup yields CDR1 MNHEY and CDR2 SMNVEV (reference sequence). This CDR3 has 16 amino acids. V lost 2 bases, J lost 4 bases, and 7 bases stayed unmatched.

V gene TRBV19 combines with J gene TRBJ2-1; D call uncertain. Looked up from germline, CDR1 is LNHDA and CDR2 is SQIVND (reference sequence). This CDR3 contains 17 residues. Trimming stripped 0 bases from V and 2 bases from J, with 14 bases between. DNA for the CDR3: TGTGCCAGTAGTATAGACCCCCCAGGATCCGCCTACAATGAGCAGTTCTTC. This encodes CASSIDPPGSAYNEQFF.

The chain carries TRBV7-8 and TRBJ2-5; possible D gene TRBD1, 5 bases. V lost 5 bases and J 0 bases, leaving 7 bases between the germline ends. CDR3 size: 13 residues. The V gene's germline CDR1 is SGHVS and CDR2 FQNEAQ. For the CDR3, the DNA is TGTGCCAGCAGCCCGGACAACCAAGAGACCCAGTACTTC. Translation gives CASSPDNQETQYF.

As to this clone: The same CDR3 arises from other DNA sequences in this sample as well. The chain joins TRBV19 to TRBJ1-5; no clear D gene. The CDR3 runs to 13 residues. Germline V gene data show CDR1 as LNHDA and CDR2 as SQIVND (reference sequence). Trimming took off 3 bases at V and 6 bases at J, with 9 bases between the two ends. The CDR3 region has the DNA TGTGCCAGTAGTATCCCGGGAGGTCAGCCCCAGCATTTT. As protein: CASSIPGGQPQHF.

This chain uses TRBV28 with TRBJ2-5; D possibly matches TRBD1 or TRBD2 (5 bases each). V was cut by 4 bases and J by 1 base, with 16 bases left in between. Germline-derived CDR1 and CDR2 are MDHEN and SYDVKM. The CDR3 loop spans 16 amino acids. CDR3 bases: TGTGCCAGCAGTTCCCGACTACACGGGGCCCAAGAGACCCAGTACTTC. This sequence encodes CASSSRLHGAQETQYF.

The chain recombines TRBV15 with TRBJ2-4; 11 bases align to TRBD1. Trimming cost V 5 bases and J 6 bases; bases outside gene matches: 6. Germline CDR1 and CDR2: LNHNV and YYDKDF (reference sequence). The CDR3 covers 15 residues. CDR3 DNA sequence: TGTGCCACCAGCCAACAGGGACAGGGGGGAAACATTCAGTACTTC. It yields the protein CATSQQGQGGNIQYF.

The CDR3 DNA is TGTGCCAGCAGCCGGACTAGCGGGGTCCACAATGAGCAGTTCTTC. It encodes CASSRTSGVHNEQFF. This chain joins TRBV9 and TRBJ2-1, with TRBD2 identical over 12 bases. Germline CDR1 is SGDLS and CDR2 is YYNGEE. This CDR3 region has 15 residues. V shed 4 bases, J shed 5 bases, and the junction held 4 bases outside the gene matches.